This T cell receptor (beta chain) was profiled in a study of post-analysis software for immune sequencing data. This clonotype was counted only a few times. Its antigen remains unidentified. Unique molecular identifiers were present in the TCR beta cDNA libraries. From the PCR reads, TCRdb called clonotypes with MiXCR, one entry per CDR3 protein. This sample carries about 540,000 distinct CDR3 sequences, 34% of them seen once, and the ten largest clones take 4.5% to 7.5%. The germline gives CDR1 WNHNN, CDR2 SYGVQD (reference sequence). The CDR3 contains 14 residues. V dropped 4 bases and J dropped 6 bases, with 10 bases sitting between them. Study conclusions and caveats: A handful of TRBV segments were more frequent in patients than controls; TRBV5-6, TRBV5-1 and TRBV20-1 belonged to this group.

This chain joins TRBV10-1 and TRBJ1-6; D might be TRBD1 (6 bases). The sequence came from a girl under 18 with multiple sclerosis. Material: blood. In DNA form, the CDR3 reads TGCGCCAGCAGTGTGACAGGCTCTAATTCACCCCTCCACTTT. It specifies CASSVTGSNSPLHF.